This record concerns one T cell receptor beta chain sequence. MiXCR, run by TCRdb on the 5' RACE reads, gives a single entry per CDR3 protein. The sample has tens of thousands of distinct CDR3 sequences, around 30% seen once. This clonotype was obtained from a female donor with breast cancer. The material sequenced was memory CD4+ T cells sorted from a lymph node. Subset indicated: memory CD4+ T cells, CD4+CD45RO+CD25-.

As DNA, the CDR3 is TGTGCCAGCAGCTTCCCCGCGTTAAATGATGCGACTAGCGCCACCCTAAACACCGGGGAGCTGTTTTTT. Translated: CASSFPALNDATSATLNTGELFF. The chain couples TRBV7-3 to TRBJ2-2, with 8 bases aligning to TRBD2. Germline assignment: CDR1 SGHTA and CDR2 FQGTGA. The ends lost 3 bases at V and 2 bases at J; junction bases unmatched: 26. CDR3 length equals 23 residues. The full variable domain, its missing parts supplied by reference TRBV7-3 and TRBJ2-2, is GAGVSQTPSNKVTEKGKYVELRCDPISGHTALYWYRQSLGQGPEFLIYFQGTGAADDSGLPNDRFFAVRPEGSVSTLKIQRTERGDSAVYLCASSFPALNDATSATLNTGELFFGEGSRLTVL.